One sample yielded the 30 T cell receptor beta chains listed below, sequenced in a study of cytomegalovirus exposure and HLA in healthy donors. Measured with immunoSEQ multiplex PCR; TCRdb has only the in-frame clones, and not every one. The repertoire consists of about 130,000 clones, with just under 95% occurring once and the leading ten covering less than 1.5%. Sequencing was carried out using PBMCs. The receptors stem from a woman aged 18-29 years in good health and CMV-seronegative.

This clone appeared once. The CDR3 spells CASSENRINTGELFF. The CDR3 coding sequence is TGTGCCAGCAGTGAAAACAGGATAAACACCGGGGAGCTGTTTTTT. The V gene is TRBV2, the J gene TRBJ2-2, with a tentative D call TRBD1 (5 bases). V was shortened by 2 bases and J by 2 bases, with 9 bases between the two germline ends. Germline lookup yields CDR1 SNHLY and CDR2 FYNNEI. The CDR3 is 15 amino acids.

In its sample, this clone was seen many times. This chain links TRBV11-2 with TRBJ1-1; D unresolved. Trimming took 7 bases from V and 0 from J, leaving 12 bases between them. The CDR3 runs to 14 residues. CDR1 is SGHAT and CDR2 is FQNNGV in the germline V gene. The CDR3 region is CASNRLFMNTEAFF. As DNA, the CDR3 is TGTGCCAGCAATCGACTTTTTATGAACACTGAAGCTTTCTTT.

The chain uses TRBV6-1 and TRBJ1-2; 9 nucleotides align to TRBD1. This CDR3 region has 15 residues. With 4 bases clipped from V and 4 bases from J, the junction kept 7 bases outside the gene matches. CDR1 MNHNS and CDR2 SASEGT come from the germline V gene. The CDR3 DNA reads TGTGCCAGCAGTGGGCTTACAGGGGGCAGCTATGGCTACACCTTC. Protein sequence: CASSGLTGGSYGYTF.

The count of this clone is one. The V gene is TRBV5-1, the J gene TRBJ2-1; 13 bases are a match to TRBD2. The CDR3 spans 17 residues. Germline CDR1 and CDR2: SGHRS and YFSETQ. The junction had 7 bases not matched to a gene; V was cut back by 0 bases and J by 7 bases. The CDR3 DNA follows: TGCGCCAGCAGCTTGGATAAAACTAGCGGGGGGGCGAATGAGCAGTTCTTC. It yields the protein CASSLDKTSGGANEQFF.

The CDR3 protein is CASSTGLAPDTQYF. Written as DNA, the CDR3 is TGTGCCAGCAGTACGGGACTAGCGCCAGATACGCAGTATTTT. J is TRBJ2-3 and V is TRBV6-1; 10 bases match TRBD2. Germline V gene lookup returns CDR1 MNHNS and CDR2 SASEGT. CDR3 length equals 14 residues. J gave up 4 bases and V 5 bases, and 3 bases lay outside the gene matches.

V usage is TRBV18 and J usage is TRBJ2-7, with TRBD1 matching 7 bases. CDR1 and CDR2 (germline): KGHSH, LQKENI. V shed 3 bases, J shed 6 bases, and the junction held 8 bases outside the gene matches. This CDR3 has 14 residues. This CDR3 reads CASSPTDRVSEQYF. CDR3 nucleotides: TGTGCCAGCTCACCCACCGACAGGGTCTCCGAGCAGTACTTC.

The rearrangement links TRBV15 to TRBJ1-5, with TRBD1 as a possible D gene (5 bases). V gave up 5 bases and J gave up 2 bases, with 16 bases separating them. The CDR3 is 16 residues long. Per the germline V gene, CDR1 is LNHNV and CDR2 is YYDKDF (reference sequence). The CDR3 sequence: CATSGSQGLGNQPQHF. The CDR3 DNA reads TGTGCCACCAGCGGCAGCCAGGGTCTGGGCAATCAGCCCCAGCATTTT.

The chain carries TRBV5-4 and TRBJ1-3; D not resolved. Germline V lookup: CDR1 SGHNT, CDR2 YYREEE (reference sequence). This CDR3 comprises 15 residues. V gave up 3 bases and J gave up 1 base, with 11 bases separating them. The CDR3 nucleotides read TGTGCCAGCAGCTCAGACACCAAATCTGGAAACACCATATATTTT. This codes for CASSSDTKSGNTIYF. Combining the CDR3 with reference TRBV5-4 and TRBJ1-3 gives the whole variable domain ETGVTQSPTHLIKTRGQQVTLRCSSQSGHNTVSWYQQALGQGPQFIFQYYREEENGRGNFPPRFSGLQFPNYSSELNVNALELDDSALYLCASSSDTKSGNTIYFGEGSWLTVV.

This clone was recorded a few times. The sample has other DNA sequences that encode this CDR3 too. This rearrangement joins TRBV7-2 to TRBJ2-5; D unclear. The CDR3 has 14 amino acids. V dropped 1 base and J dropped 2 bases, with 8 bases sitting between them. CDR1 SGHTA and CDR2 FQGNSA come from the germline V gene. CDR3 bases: TGTGCCAGCAGCTTAGGCAGTTTACAAGAGACCCAGTACTTC. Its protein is CASSLGSLQETQYF.

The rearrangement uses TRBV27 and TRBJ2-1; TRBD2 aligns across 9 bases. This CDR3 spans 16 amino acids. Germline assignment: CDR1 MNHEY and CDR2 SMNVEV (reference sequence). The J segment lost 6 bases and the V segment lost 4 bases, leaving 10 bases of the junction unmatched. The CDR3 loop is CASSSLGAGGPNEQFF. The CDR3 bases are TGTGCCAGCAGTTCGCTTGGGGCGGGGGGGCCCAATGAGCAGTTCTTC.

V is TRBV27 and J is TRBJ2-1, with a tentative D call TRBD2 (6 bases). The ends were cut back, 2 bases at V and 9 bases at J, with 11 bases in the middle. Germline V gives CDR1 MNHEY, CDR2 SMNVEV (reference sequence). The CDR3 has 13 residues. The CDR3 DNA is TGTGCCAGCAGTTTAATGGTCGGGAGTGAGCAGTTCTTC. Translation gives CASSLMVGSEQFF.

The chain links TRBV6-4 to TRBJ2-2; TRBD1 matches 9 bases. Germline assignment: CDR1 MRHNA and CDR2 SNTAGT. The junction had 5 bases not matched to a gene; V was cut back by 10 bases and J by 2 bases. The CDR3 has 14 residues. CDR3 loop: CATRDRDNTGELFF. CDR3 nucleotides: TGTGCCACTAGGGACAGGGATAACACCGGGGAGCTGTTTTTT.

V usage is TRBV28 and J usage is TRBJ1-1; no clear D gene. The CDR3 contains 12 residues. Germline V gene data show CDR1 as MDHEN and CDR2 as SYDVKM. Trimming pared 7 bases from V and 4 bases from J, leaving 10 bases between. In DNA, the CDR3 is TGTGCCAGCAACGTAGGAGTCACTGAAGCTTTCTTT. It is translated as CASNVGVTEAFF.

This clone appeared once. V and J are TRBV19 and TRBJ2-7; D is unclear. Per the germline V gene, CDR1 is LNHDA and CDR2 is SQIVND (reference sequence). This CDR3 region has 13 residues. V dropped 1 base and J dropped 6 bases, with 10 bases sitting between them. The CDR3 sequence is CASSIVTEAEQYF. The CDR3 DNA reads TGTGCCAGTAGTATAGTGACCGAGGCCGAGCAGTACTTC.

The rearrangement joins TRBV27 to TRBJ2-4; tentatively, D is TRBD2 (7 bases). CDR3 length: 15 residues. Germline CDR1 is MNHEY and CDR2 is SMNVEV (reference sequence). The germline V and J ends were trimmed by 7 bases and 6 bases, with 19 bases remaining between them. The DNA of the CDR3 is TGTGCCAGCATGGGTCGACGGGGGGCGGGAAACATTCAGTACTTC. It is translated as CASMGRRGAGNIQYF.

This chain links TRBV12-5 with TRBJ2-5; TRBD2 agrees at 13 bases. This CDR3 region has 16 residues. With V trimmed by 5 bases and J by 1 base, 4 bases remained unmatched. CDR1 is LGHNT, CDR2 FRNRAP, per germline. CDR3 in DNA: TGTGCTAGTGGTAGGACTAGCGGGGGTTTCCAAGAGACCCAGTACTTC. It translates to CASGRTSGGFQETQYF.

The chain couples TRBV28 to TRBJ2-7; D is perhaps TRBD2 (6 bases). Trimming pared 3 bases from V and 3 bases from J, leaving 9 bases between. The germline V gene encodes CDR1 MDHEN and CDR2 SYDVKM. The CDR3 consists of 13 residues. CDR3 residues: CASSFLGGYEQYF. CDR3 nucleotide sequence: TGTGCCAGCAGTTTCCTGGGGGGCTACGAGCAGTACTTC.

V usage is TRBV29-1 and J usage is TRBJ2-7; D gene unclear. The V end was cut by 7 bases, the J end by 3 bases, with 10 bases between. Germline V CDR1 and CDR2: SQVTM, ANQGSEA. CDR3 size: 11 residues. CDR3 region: CSGADYYEQYF. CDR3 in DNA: TGCAGCGGGGCTGATTACTACGAGCAGTACTTC.

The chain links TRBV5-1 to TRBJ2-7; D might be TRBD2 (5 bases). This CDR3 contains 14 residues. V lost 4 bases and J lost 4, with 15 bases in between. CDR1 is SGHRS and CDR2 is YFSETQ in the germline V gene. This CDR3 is CASSAGPGFYEQYF. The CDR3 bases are TGCGCCAGCAGCGCGGGCCCTGGATTTTACGAGCAGTACTTC.

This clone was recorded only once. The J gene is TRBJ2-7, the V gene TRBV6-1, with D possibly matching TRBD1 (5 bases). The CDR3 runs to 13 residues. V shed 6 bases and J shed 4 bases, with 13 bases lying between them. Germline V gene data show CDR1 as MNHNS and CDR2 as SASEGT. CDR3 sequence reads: CASRILDRYEQYF. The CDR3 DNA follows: TGTGCCAGCAGGATCTTAGACAGATACGAGCAGTACTTC.

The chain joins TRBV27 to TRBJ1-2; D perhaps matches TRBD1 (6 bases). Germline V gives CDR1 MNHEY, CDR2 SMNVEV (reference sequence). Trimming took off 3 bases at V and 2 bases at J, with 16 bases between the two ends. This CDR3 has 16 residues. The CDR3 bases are TGTGCCAGCAGTTTCTCGCCCGGGACATACAACTATGGCTACACCTTC. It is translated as CASSFSPGTYNYGYTF.

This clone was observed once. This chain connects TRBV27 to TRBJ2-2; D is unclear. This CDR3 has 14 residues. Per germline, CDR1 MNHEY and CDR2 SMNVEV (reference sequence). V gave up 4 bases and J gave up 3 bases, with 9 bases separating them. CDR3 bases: TGTGCCAGCAGTTCCCACCTAGACACCGGGGAGCTGTTTTTT. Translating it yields CASSSHLDTGELFF.

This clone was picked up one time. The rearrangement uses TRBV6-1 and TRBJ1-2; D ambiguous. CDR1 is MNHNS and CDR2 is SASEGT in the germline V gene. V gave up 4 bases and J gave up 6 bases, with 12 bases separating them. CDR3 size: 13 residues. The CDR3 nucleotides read TGTGCCAGCAGTGCGTCAGAAAACCATGGCTACACCTTC. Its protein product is CASSASENHGYTF.

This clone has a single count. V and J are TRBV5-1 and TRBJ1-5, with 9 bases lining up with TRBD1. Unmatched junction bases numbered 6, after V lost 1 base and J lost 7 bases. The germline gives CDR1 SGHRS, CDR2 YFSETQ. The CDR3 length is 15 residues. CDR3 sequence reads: CASSLLGQGDQPQHF. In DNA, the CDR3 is TGCGCCAGCAGCTTGCTGGGACAGGGCGACCAGCCCCAGCATTTT.

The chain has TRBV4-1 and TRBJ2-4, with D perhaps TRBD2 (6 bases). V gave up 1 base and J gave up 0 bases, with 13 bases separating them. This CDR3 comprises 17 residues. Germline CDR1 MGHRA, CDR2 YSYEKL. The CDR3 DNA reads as TGCGCCAGCAGCCAAGGCCGACTAGATATAGCCAAAAACATTCAGTACTTC. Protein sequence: CASSQGRLDIAKNIQYF.

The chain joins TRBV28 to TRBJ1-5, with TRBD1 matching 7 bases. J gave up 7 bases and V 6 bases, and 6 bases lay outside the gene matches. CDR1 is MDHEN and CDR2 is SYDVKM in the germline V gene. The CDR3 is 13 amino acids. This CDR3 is CASRTTGPQPQHF. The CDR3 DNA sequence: TGTGCCAGCAGGACGACAGGGCCCCAGCCCCAGCATTTT.

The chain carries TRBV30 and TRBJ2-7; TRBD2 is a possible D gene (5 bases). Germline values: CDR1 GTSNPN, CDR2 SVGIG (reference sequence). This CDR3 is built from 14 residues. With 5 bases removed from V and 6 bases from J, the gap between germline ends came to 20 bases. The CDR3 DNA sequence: TGTGCCTGGGACCCCCTCGGCGGTCGGGGCGAGCAGTACTTC. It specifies CAWDPLGGRGEQYF.

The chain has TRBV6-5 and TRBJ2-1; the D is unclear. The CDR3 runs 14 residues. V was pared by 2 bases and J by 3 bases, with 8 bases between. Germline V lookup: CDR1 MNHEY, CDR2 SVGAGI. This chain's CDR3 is CASSYTRIYNEQFF. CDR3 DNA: TGTGCCAGCAGTTACACTCGAATCTACAATGAGCAGTTCTTC.

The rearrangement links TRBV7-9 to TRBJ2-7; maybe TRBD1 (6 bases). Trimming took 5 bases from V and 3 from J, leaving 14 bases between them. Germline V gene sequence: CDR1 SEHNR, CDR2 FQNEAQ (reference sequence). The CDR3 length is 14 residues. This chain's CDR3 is CASSTPGTSYEQYF. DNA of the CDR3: TGTGCCAGCAGCACCCCCGGGACAAGCTACGAGCAGTACTTC.

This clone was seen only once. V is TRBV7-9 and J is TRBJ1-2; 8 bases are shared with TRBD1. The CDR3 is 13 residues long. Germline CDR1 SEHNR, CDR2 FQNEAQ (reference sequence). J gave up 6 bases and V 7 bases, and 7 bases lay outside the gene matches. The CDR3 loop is CASTPGGADGYTF. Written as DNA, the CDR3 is TGTGCCAGCACTCCAGGGGGCGCGGATGGCTACACCTTC.